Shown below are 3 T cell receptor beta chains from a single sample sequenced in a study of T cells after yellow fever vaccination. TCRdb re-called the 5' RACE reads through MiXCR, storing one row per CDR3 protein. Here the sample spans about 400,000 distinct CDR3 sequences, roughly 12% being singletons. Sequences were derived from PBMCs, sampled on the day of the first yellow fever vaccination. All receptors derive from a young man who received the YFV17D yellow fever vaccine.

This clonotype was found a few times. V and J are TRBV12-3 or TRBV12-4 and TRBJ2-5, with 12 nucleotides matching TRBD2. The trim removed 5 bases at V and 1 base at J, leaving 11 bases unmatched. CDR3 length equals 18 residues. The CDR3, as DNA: TGTGCCAGCAGTCCCCCCCTCTGGACTAGCGGGGCCCAAGAGACCCAGTACTTC. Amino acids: CASSPPLWTSGAQETQYF.

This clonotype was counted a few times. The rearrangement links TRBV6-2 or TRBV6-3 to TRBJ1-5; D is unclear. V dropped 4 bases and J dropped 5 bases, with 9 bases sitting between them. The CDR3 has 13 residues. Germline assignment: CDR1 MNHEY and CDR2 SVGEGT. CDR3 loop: CASSWTEYQPQHF. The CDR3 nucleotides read TGTGCCAGCAGTTGGACGGAGTATCAGCCCCAGCATTTT.

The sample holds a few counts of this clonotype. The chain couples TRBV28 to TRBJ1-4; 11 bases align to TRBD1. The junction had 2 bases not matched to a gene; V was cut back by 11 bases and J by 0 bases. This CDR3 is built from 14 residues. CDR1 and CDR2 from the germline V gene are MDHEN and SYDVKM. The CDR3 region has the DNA TGTGCCGGACAGGGGGCTTCAACTAATGAAAAACTGTTTTTT. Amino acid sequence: CAGQGASTNEKLFF.